This TCR beta chain was sequenced in a study of HIV-infected children after antiretroviral therapy interruption. Study conclusions and caveats: Naive CD4+ Gini coefficient rose by interruption end, suggesting clonal expansion.

Ten or more counts support this clonotype. Its specificity is unknown. RNA-based 3' RACE libraries used unique molecular identifiers. TCRdb called the 3' RACE reads again in MiXCR, with one record for every CDR3 protein. Altogether 40,000 to 55,000 distinct CDR3 sequences are present, 4.3% being singletons, with the ten largest covering almost 0.7%. Treatment described: PENTA 11 planned treatment interruption arm or continuous ART arm. Losses at the gene ends were 6 bases for V and 7 bases for J; bases not matched to a gene: 15. Germline CDR1 MDHEN, CDR2 SYDVKM. This CDR3 spans 16 amino acids. The sample was CD45RA+ CD4+ T cells from PBMCs, pooled from several time points, taken from a donor given antiretroviral therapy, either interrupted or continuous. As for subset: naive CD4+ CD45RA+ CD45RO- T cells. The receptor's source is a pool of human donors with HIV. The chain links TRBV28 to TRBJ2-1; 7 positions agree with TRBD1. The CDR3 bases are TGTGCCAGCAGGGGGATCTCCGGGACAGAAGGGAATGAGCAGTTCTTC. Translated: CASRGISGTEGNEQFF.